These 30 T cell receptor beta chains originate from one sample sequenced in a study of blood T cell repertoires in COVID-19. The assay was immunoSEQ multiplex PCR, and TCRdb's table has in-frame clones only and misses some. The sample lists 250,000 to 350,000 clones; 75% to 90% were seen once. Sequenced input: peripheral blood. Every receptor here comes from a woman in her fifties or sixties who had recovered from COVID-19.

The chain's CDR3 is CASSRLAGGAEFYEQYF. In nucleotides, the CDR3 is TGCGCCAGCAGCCGTTTAGCTGGGGGGGCTGAGTTCTACGAGCAGTACTTC. The rearrangement uses TRBV4-1 and TRBJ2-7, with a possible D match to TRBD2 (7 bases). The germline gives CDR1 MGHRA, CDR2 YSYEKL. The V gene lost 4 bases and the J gene lost 3 bases, with 22 bases spanning the gap. The CDR3 is 17 residues long.

J is TRBJ2-1 and V is TRBV28; 9 nucleotides agree with TRBD1. CDR1 and CDR2 (germline): MDHEN, SYDVKM. Germline trimming cut 1 base from V and 4 bases from J; bases unmatched to any gene: 2. CDR3 size: 15 residues. CDR3 sequence reads: CASSLSGTGYNEQFF. As DNA, the CDR3 is TGTGCCAGCAGTTTATCTGGGACAGGGTACAATGAGCAGTTCTTC.

In the case of this clone: One junction end does not reproduce the germline sequence, and a read error may be involved. The chain links TRBV6-5 to TRBJ2-7, with TRBD2 as a possible D gene (5 bases). CDR1 is MNHEY and CDR2 is SVGAGI in the germline V gene. The CDR3 contains 15 residues. CDR3 in DNA: TGTGCCAGCAGTCCCTCTGGAGAGCGGACCTACGGGCAGTACTTC. Translated: CASSPSGERTYGQYF.

The chain has TRBV5-4 and TRBJ2-5, with TRBD2 matching over 12 bases. The J segment lost 5 bases and the V segment lost 4 bases, leaving 6 bases of the junction unmatched. Germline CDR1 and CDR2: SGHNT and YYREEE (reference sequence). The CDR3 extends over 15 amino acids. CDR3 nucleotides: TGTGCCAGCAGCGCGGGACTAGCGGGCGTGGAGACCCAGTACTTC. Protein: CASSAGLAGVETQYF.

The chain links TRBV5-1 to TRBJ1-1, with a possible D match to TRBD1 (6 bases). The CDR3 runs to 13 residues. CDR1 SGHRS and CDR2 YFSETQ come from the germline V gene. Trimming pared 0 bases from V and 8 bases from J, leaving 11 bases between. DNA for the CDR3: TGCGCCAGCAGCTTGGCGGGACAAATGGAAGCTTTCTTT. This gives the protein CASSLAGQMEAFF.

The CDR3 reads CASKFAGGMNTEAFF. Written as DNA, the CDR3 is TGTGCCAGCAAATTTGCAGGGGGGATGAACACTGAAGCTTTCTTT. The rearrangement links TRBV27 to TRBJ1-1; 7 bases match TRBD1. CDR3 length: 15 amino acids. V lost 7 bases, J lost 0 bases, and 8 bases stayed unmatched. Germline lookup yields CDR1 MNHEY and CDR2 SMNVEV (reference sequence).

There are a few counts of this clone. V is TRBV7-9 and J is TRBJ1-2; TRBD1 matches at 11 bases. Unmatched junction bases numbered 10, after V lost 5 bases and J lost 2 bases. CDR3 length: 17 amino acids. Germline assignment: CDR1 SEHNR and CDR2 FQNEAQ (reference sequence). The CDR3 spells CASSGAKWTGGNYGYTF. CDR3 nucleotide sequence: TGTGCCAGCAGCGGAGCGAAATGGACAGGGGGCAACTATGGCTACACCTTC.

This clone was seen only once. The chain couples TRBV5-4 to TRBJ1-4, with D tentatively TRBD1 (5 bases). The CDR3 loop spans 14 amino acids. V lost 0 bases and J 3 bases, leaving 6 bases between the germline ends. Looked up from germline, CDR1 is SGHNT and CDR2 is YYREEE (reference sequence). The CDR3 spells CASSLEGANEKLFF. The CDR3 coding sequence is TGTGCCAGCAGCTTGGAAGGGGCTAATGAAAAACTGTTTTTT.

The J gene is TRBJ2-7, the V gene TRBV6-2 or TRBV6-3; D remains ambiguous. V gave up 2 bases and J gave up 3 bases, with 8 bases separating them. The CDR3 covers 13 residues. CDR1 is MNHEY and CDR2 is SVGEGT in the germline V gene. In DNA form, the CDR3 reads TGTGCCAGCAGTTACGGCAGGTACTACGAGCAGTACTTC. This gives the protein CASSYGRYYEQYF.

V usage is TRBV4-3 and J usage is TRBJ2-1; the D gene is possibly TRBD2 (6 bases). Germline V CDR1 and CDR2: LGHNA, YSLEER. The CDR3 sequence is 18 residues long. V was trimmed by 4 bases and J by 2 bases, leaving 21 bases between them. CDR3 residues: CASSRSITGVGAYNEQFF. The CDR3 DNA reads TGCGCCAGCAGCCGCTCAATAACGGGAGTAGGGGCCTACAATGAGCAGTTCTTC.

The rearrangement links TRBV11-2 to TRBJ2-1, with a possible D match to TRBD2 (6 bases). CDR1 SGHAT and CDR2 FQNNGV come from the germline V gene. There are 15 residues in the CDR3. Trimming removed 6 bases at V and 8 bases at J, with 20 bases between. CDR3: CASRAGRGNGDEQFF. CDR3 in DNA: TGTGCCAGCAGGGCCGGGCGGGGAAATGGGGATGAGCAGTTCTTC.

The chain combines TRBV30 with TRBJ1-2; 10 bases align to TRBD1. With V trimmed by 4 bases and J by 2 bases, 1 base remained unmatched. This CDR3 region has 13 residues. Germline V CDR1 and CDR2: GTSNPN, SVGIG (reference sequence). The CDR3 DNA reads as TGTGCCTGGACGACAGGGGGCAACTATGGCTACACCTTC. Protein product: CAWTTGGNYGYTF.

The rearrangement links TRBV28 to TRBJ1-2; no clear D. The germline gives CDR1 MDHEN, CDR2 SYDVKM. This CDR3 comprises 14 residues. Trimming took off 4 bases at V and 5 bases at J, with 14 bases between the two ends. The CDR3 region is CASSSSGVGYGYTF. In nucleotides, the CDR3 is TGTGCCAGCAGTTCAAGTGGAGTTGGGTATGGCTACACCTTC.

The rearrangement links TRBV5-1 to TRBJ1-4; 8 bases map to TRBD1. The V segment lost 2 bases and the J segment 8 bases; nucleotides outside the gene matches: 11. The CDR3 runs 16 residues. Per the germline V gene, CDR1 is SGHRS and CDR2 is YFSETQ. CDR3 residues: CASSFSIRGLGEKLFF. Written as DNA, the CDR3 is TGCGCCAGCAGCTTTTCAATCAGGGGGCTGGGGGAAAAACTGTTTTTT.

This clone was observed once. The chain combines TRBV29-1 with TRBJ1-1; D is ambiguous. Germline lookup yields CDR1 SQVTM and CDR2 ANQGSEA. The CDR3 consists of 14 residues. V was shortened by 3 bases and J by 1 base, with 12 bases between the two germline ends. Written as DNA, the CDR3 is TGCAGCGTTGACGTCGGCAGGAAGAACACTGAAGCTTTCTTT. Residues: CSVDVGRKNTEAFF.

V usage is TRBV7-9 and J usage is TRBJ2-1; maybe TRBD2 (5 bases). CDR3 size: 13 residues. In germline, CDR1 is SEHNR, CDR2 FQNEAQ (reference sequence). V was clipped by 1 base and J by 7 bases, with 8 bases between them. The CDR3 DNA reads TGTGCCAGCAGCTTAGTAGCGATAAATGAGCAGTTCTTC. Translation: CASSLVAINEQFF.

This chain connects TRBV6-4 to TRBJ1-2; D is ambiguous. V dropped 8 bases and J dropped 3 bases, with 28 bases sitting between them. The CDR3 consists of 18 residues. CDR1 and CDR2 from the germline V gene are MRHNA and SNTAGT. The DNA of the CDR3 is TGTGCCAGCTCTAAGGCGACACTTCACCTCGAGGACTACTATGGCTACACCTTC. Its translation: CASSKATLHLEDYYGYTF.

V usage is TRBV27 and J usage is TRBJ1-5; D gene unclear. Germline V CDR1 and CDR2: MNHEY, SMNVEV (reference sequence). V lost 1 base and J 3 bases, leaving 10 bases between the germline ends. This CDR3 is 15 amino acids long. The CDR3 region is CASSLLAGPNQPQHF. The CDR3 DNA sequence: TGTGCCAGCAGTTTATTGGCAGGCCCCAATCAGCCCCAGCATTTT.

The chain has TRBV5-1 and TRBJ1-4; 7 bases map to TRBD1. Germline-derived CDR1 and CDR2 are SGHRS and YFSETQ. This CDR3 is built from 16 residues. J was trimmed by 3 bases and V by 0 bases; bases with no gene match: 5. This CDR3 is CASSLEGQGANEKLFF. The DNA of the CDR3 is TGCGCCAGCAGCTTGGAGGGGCAGGGGGCTAATGAAAAACTGTTTTTT.

This clone has only a few counts. The rearrangement links TRBV12-3 or TRBV12-4 to TRBJ1-1, with unresolved D. The CDR3 covers 10 residues. V gave up 5 bases and J gave up 11 bases, with 9 bases separating them. In DNA, the CDR3 is TGTGCCAGCAGTGGCCCCCCCGCTTTCTTT. Protein: CASSGPPAFF.

The V and J genes are TRBV13 and TRBJ2-5, with a tentative D call TRBD1 (5 bases). The germline CDR1 and CDR2 sequences are PRHDT and FYEKMQ (reference sequence). Trimming removed 4 bases at V and 2 bases at J, with 17 bases between. This CDR3 has 16 residues. The CDR3 spells CASSSSTVGRQETQYF. In nucleotides, the CDR3 is TGTGCCAGCAGCTCCTCTACCGTGGGGCGACAAGAGACCCAGTACTTC.

V is TRBV4-1 and J is TRBJ1-1; D not resolved. The CDR3 spans 14 residues. CDR1 is MGHRA and CDR2 is YSYEKL in the germline V gene. The V gene lost 4 bases and the J gene lost 3 bases, with 12 bases spanning the gap. In DNA, the CDR3 is TGCGCCAGCAGCCGAGCGGGTGGGCACACTGAAGCTTTCTTT. Its protein product is CASSRAGGHTEAFF.

The J gene is TRBJ2-5, the V gene TRBV19, with 9 positions matching TRBD2. V dropped 5 bases and J dropped 6; count of bases not matched to a gene: 10. The germline V gene encodes CDR1 LNHDA and CDR2 SQIVND (reference sequence). The CDR3 covers 15 residues. The CDR3 DNA follows: TGTGCCAGTAGTCTGGGGACTAGCCTTGGACAGACCCAGTACTTC. Translating gives CASSLGTSLGQTQYF.

The CDR3 protein is CASMQYEQFF. CDR3 DNA: TGTGCCAGCATGCAGTATGAGCAGTTCTTC. V and J are TRBV2 and TRBJ2-1; D is ambiguous. Trimming pared 7 bases from V and 8 bases from J, leaving 6 bases between. Germline CDR1 SNHLY, CDR2 FYNNEI. CDR3 length: 10 residues.

The chain is built from TRBV19 and TRBJ2-3, with TRBD1 matching over 9 bases. This CDR3 has 15 amino acids. From germline, CDR1 is LNHDA and CDR2 SQIVND (reference sequence). The junction had 11 bases not matched to a gene; V was cut back by 9 bases and J by 4 bases. In nucleotides, the CDR3 is TGTGCCAGCACGGGTGGACAGGGGTACCCAGATACGCAGTATTTT. Amino acid sequence: CASTGGQGYPDTQYF.

The rearrangement joins TRBV7-2 to TRBJ2-1, with a weak D call TRBD2 (6 bases). The CDR3 runs to 14 residues. Germline loops: CDR1 SGHTA, CDR2 FQGNSA. V was shortened by 5 bases and J by 9 bases, with 17 bases between the two germline ends. CDR3 bases: TGTGCCAGCAGCCCGATAGCGGTGGGGGTTGAGCAGTTCTTC. This translates into CASSPIAVGVEQFF.

The chain recombines TRBV29-1 with TRBJ1-3, with 7 bases that match TRBD1. The germline V gene encodes CDR1 SQVTM and CDR2 ANQGSEA. The ends lost 7 bases at V and 8 bases at J; junction bases unmatched: 17. This CDR3 contains 15 residues. CDR3 region: CSARKLQGTRDTIYF. Written as DNA, the CDR3 is TGCAGCGCCAGAAAATTACAGGGGACGAGAGACACCATATATTTT.

V is TRBV6-1 and J is TRBJ2-1; 12 nucleotides line up with TRBD1. The CDR3 loop spans 15 amino acids. Germline values: CDR1 MNHNS, CDR2 SASEGT. Trimming cost V 2 bases and J 9 bases; bases outside gene matches: 5. The CDR3 sequence: CASSESGQGAGEQFF. The CDR3 DNA reads TGTGCCAGCAGTGAATCGGGACAGGGGGCGGGTGAGCAGTTCTTC.

V is TRBV4-3 and J is TRBJ1-1; 10 nucleotides agree with TRBD1. V was clipped by 3 bases and J by 4 bases; unmatched bases: 5. CDR1 is LGHNA, CDR2 YSLEER, per germline. The CDR3 contains 15 residues. DNA of the CDR3: TGCGCCAGCAGCCAGCCCGGGACAGGGGTCACTGAAGCTTTCTTT. This translates into CASSQPGTGVTEAFF.

This clone was counted only a few times. This chain links TRBV25-1 with TRBJ1-3, with TRBD1 as a possible D gene (6 bases). Trimming pared 8 bases from V and 2 bases from J, leaving 7 bases between. Germline assignment: CDR1 MGHDK and CDR2 SYGVNS. The CDR3 totals 12 residues. DNA of the CDR3: TGTGCCAGCCAGGGGCCTGGAAACACCATATATTTT. This gives the protein CASQGPGNTIYF.